The 15 T cell receptor beta chains below come from one sample, sequenced in a study of cytomegalovirus exposure and HLA in healthy donors. Both 60 Vbeta primers and 13 Jbeta primers went into the PCR. Measured with immunoSEQ multiplex PCR; TCRdb has only the in-frame clones, and not every one. The sample yields about 110,000 clones, around 86% seen once. Sample: PBMCs. The receptors stem from a man younger than 40 in good health and CMV-seropositive.

This clone occurred once. The gene calls are TRBV7-2 and TRBJ1-5, with TRBD1 identical over 9 bases. Germline CDR1 reads SGHTA; CDR2 reads FQGNSA. The CDR3 loop spans 14 amino acids. Trimming at V came to 3 bases and at J to 5 bases, leaving 2 bases not matched to a gene. The CDR3 here is CASSLGQGDQPQHF. CDR3 DNA: TGTGCCAGCAGCTTGGGACAGGGAGATCAGCCCCAGCATTTT.

Only one count was recorded for this clone. The CDR3: CASSDQNGGYEQYF. The CDR3 nucleotides read TGCGCCAGCAGTGATCAGAACGGAGGCTACGAGCAGTACTTC. V and J are TRBV10-1 and TRBJ2-5; tentatively, D is TRBD2 (5 bases). The J call is in doubt because the DNA end fits TRBJ2-7 better. The CDR3 length is 14 residues. CDR1 is WNHNN and CDR2 is SYGVQD in the germline V gene (reference sequence).

The rearrangement joins TRBV6-1 to TRBJ1-2; D not certain. Germline-derived CDR1 and CDR2 are MNHNS and SASEGT. The CDR3 runs to 13 residues. V was trimmed by 7 bases and J by 2 bases, leaving 11 bases between them. CDR3 amino acids: CASTRGGNYGYTF. As DNA, the CDR3 is TGTGCCAGCACCCGGGGAGGGAACTATGGCTACACCTTC.

The rearrangement uses TRBV7-8 and TRBJ2-7; D gene ambiguous. The CDR3 loop spans 14 amino acids. V lost 2 bases, J lost 2 bases, and 10 bases lay in between. CDR1 and CDR2 (germline): SGHVS, FQNEAQ. The CDR3 protein is CASSLYGSPYEQYF. Written as DNA, the CDR3 is TGTGCCAGCAGCTTATACGGTTCTCCCTACGAGCAGTACTTC.

This chain links TRBV6-1 with TRBJ2-3; D not certain. V was shortened by 1 base and J by 4 bases, with 12 bases between the two germline ends. The length of the CDR3 is 15 residues. Per germline, CDR1 MNHNS and CDR2 SASEGT. The CDR3 DNA reads as TGTGCCAGCAGTGAAGAACTACCTGGCCCAGATACGCAGTATTTT. As protein: CASSEELPGPDTQYF.

This chain connects TRBV7-2 to TRBJ1-2; tentative D call: TRBD1 (5 bases). Germline CDR1 and CDR2: SGHTA and FQGNSA. The CDR3 is 14 residues long. Trimming took 5 bases from V and 8 from J, leaving 18 bases between them. DNA for the CDR3: TGTGCCAGCAGCCCTGGAAGGGGTCTAGGGGGCTACACCTTC. It specifies CASSPGRGLGGYTF. Combining the CDR3 with reference TRBV7-2 and TRBJ1-2 gives the whole variable domain GAGVSQSPSNKVTEKGKDVELRCDPISGHTALYWYRQSLGQGLEFLIYFQGNSAPDKSGLPSDRFSAERTGGSVSTLTIQRTQQEDSAVYLCASSPGRGLGGYTFGSGTRLTVV.

The V and J genes are TRBV5-1 and TRBJ2-7, with TRBD1 matching 8 bases. Trimming took 3 bases from V and 5 from J; bases not matched to a gene: 16. CDR3 size: 17 residues. Germline CDR1 SGHRS, CDR2 YFSETQ. The CDR3: CASSSGTGLKGRDEQYF. CDR3 coding DNA: TGCGCCAGCAGCTCGGGGACAGGTCTAAAGGGAAGGGACGAGCAGTACTTC.

CDR3 nucleotide sequence: TGTGCCAGCAGAGGGGCCCCCTTAGAGACCCAGTACTTC. This translates into CASRGAPLETQYF. This chain joins TRBV6-5 and TRBJ2-5, with D perhaps matching TRBD1 (5 bases). V was clipped by 6 bases and J by 4 bases, with 12 bases between them. The CDR3 loop spans 13 amino acids. Germline-derived CDR1 and CDR2 are MNHEY and SVGAGI.

The chain joins TRBV9 to TRBJ2-5, with D possibly TRBD2 on 6 matching bases. Germline assignment: CDR1 SGDLS and CDR2 YYNGEE. This CDR3 is built from 14 residues. Trimming removed 2 bases from V and 4 bases from J, with 12 bases in between. The CDR3 DNA sequence: TGTGCCAGCAGCGTCGGACTGGGGGGAGAGACCCAGTACTTC. Residues: CASSVGLGGETQYF.

This clone showed up just once. This rearrangement joins TRBV6-1 to TRBJ2-7; 8 bases are a match to TRBD1. The CDR3 has 13 amino acids. Germline loops: CDR1 MNHNS, CDR2 SASEGT. With 8 bases clipped from V and 5 bases from J, the junction kept 8 bases outside the gene matches. For the CDR3, the DNA is TGTGCCAGCGACTGGACAGGGACGGACGAGCAGTACTTC. Protein: CASDWTGTDEQYF.

V and J are TRBV27 and TRBJ2-2, with a tentative D call TRBD1 (6 bases). The CDR3 loop spans 13 amino acids. V was trimmed by 5 bases and J by 7 bases, leaving 11 bases between them. CDR1 and CDR2 from the germline V gene are MNHEY and SMNVEV (reference sequence). CDR3 region: CASSPQGLGELFF. The CDR3 nucleotides are TGTGCCAGCAGTCCACAGGGCCTCGGGGAGCTGTTTTTT.

The gene calls are TRBV13 and TRBJ2-3; 7 bases fit TRBD2. The CDR3 spans 16 residues. The germline V gene has CDR1 PRHDT and CDR2 FYEKMQ (reference sequence). The V segment lost 5 bases and the J segment 1 base; nucleotides outside the gene matches: 9. The CDR3 sequence: CASSPRGAGGTDTQYF. The CDR3 DNA sequence: TGTGCCAGCAGCCCCCGTGGGGCGGGGGGCACAGATACGCAGTATTTT.

About this clone itself: The junction and the germline gene differ at one end; a read error may be behind it. The V gene is TRBV7-7, the J gene TRBJ2-5, with TRBD2 as a possible D gene (5 bases). CDR3 length: 15 residues. The germline gives CDR1 SSHAT, CDR2 FNYEAQ (reference sequence). The CDR3 protein is CASSLTVGAGETQYF. In DNA, the CDR3 is TGTGCTAGCAGCTTAACTGTGGGCGCGGGAGAGACCCAGTACTTC.

The chain has TRBV10-3 and TRBJ1-1, with 8 positions matching TRBD1. From germline, CDR1 is ENHRY and CDR2 SYGVKD. This CDR3 is built from 14 residues. The V gene end was trimmed by 11 bases and the J gene end by 1 base; junction bases not matched to a gene: 9. This chain's CDR3 is CAVGQGTPNTEAFF. As DNA, the CDR3 is TGTGCCGTCGGACAGGGCACTCCGAACACTGAAGCTTTCTTT.

V gene TRBV2 combines with J gene TRBJ1-5, with TRBD1 identical over 7 bases. The trim removed 6 bases at V and 4 bases at J, leaving 9 bases unmatched. The CDR3 consists of 15 residues. In germline, CDR1 is SNHLY, CDR2 FYNNEI. The CDR3: CASSRDSLVNQPQHF. CDR3 coding DNA: TGTGCCAGCAGCCGGGACAGCCTTGTGAATCAGCCCCAGCATTTT.